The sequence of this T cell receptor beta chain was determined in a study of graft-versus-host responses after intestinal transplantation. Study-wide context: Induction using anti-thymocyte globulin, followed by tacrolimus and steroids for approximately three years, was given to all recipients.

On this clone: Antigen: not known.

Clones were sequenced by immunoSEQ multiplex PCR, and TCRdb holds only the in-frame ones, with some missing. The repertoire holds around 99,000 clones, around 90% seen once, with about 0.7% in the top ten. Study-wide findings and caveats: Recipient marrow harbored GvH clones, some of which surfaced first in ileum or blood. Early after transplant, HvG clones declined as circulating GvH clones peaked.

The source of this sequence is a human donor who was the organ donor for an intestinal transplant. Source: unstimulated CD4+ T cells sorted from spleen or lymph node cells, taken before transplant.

CDR3: CASSSFSNTEAFF. The CDR3 DNA is TGTGCCAGCAGCTCCTTCAGTAACACTGAAGCTTTCTTT. The rearrangement joins TRBV7-3 to TRBJ1-1; D uncertain. V dropped 4 bases and J dropped 2 bases, with 8 bases sitting between them. Germline loops: CDR1 SGHTA, CDR2 FQGTGA. The CDR3 covers 13 residues.